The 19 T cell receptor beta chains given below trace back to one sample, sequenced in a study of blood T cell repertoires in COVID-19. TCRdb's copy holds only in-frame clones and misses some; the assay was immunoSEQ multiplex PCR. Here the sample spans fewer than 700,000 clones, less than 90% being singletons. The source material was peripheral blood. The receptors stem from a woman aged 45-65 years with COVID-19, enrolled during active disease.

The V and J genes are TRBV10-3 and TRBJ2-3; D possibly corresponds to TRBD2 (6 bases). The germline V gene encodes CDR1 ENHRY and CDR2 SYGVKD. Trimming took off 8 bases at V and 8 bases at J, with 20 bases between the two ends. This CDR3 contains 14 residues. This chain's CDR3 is CAIGEDRDPRTQYF. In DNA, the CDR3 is TGTGCCATCGGGGAGGATCGGGATCCCCGTACGCAGTATTTT.

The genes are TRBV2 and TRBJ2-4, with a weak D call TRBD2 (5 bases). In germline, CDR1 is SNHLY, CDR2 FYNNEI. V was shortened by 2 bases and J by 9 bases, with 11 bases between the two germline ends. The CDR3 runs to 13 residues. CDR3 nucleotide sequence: TGTGCCAGCAGTGAATTCCGGGGTAGCATTCAGTACTTC. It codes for CASSEFRGSIQYF.

The CDR3 nucleotides read TGTGCCTGGGGGGAGAGGGAAGGAGAAAAACTGTTTTTT. This encodes CAWGEREGEKLFF. The V call is TRBV30, the J call TRBJ1-4, with unresolved D. This CDR3 has 13 amino acids. Germline CDR1 reads GTSNPN; CDR2 reads SVGIG (reference sequence). V lost 5 bases and J 8 bases, leaving 15 bases between the germline ends.

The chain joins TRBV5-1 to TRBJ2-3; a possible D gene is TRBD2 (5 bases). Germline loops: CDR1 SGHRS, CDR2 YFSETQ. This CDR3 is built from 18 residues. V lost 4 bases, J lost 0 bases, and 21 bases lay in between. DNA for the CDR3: TGCGCCAGCAGCCCGGACTCCACCCCGACGACTAGCACAGATACGCAGTATTTT. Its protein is CASSPDSTPTTSTDTQYF.

The CDR3 region is CASSDSDGREAFF. CDR3 DNA: TGTGCCAGCAGTGACTCCGACGGCAGGGAAGCTTTCTTT. The chain links TRBV6-4 to TRBJ1-1, with D unresolved. The germline CDR1 and CDR2 sequences are MRHNA and SNTAGT. V gave up 0 bases and J gave up 8 bases, with 10 bases separating them. This CDR3 spans 13 amino acids.

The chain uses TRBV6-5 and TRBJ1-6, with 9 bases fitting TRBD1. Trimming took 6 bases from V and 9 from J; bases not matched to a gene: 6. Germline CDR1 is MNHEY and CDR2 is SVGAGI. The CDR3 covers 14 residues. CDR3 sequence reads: CASRSGTGTSPLHF. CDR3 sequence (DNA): TGTGCCAGCAGGTCCGGGACAGGGACTTCACCCCTCCACTTT.

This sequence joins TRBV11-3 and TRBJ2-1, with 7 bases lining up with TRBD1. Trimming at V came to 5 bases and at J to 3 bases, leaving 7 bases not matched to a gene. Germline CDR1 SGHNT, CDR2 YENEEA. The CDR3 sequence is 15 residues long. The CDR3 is CASSLRQGGYNEQFF. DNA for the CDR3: TGTGCCAGCAGCCTCCGACAGGGCGGCTACAATGAGCAGTTCTTC.

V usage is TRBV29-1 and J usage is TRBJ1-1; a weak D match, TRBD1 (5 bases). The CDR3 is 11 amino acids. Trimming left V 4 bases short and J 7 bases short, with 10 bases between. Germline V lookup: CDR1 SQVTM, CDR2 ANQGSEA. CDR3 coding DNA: TGCAGCGTTGTGGGTCAGGGTGAAGCTTTCTTT. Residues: CSVVGQGEAFF.

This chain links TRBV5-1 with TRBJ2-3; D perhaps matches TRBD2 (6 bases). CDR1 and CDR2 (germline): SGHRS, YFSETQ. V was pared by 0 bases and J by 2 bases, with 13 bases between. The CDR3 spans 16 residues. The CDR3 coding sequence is TGCGCCAGCAGCTTGGGGGCTAGCGCGTACACAGATACGCAGTATTTT. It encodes CASSLGASAYTDTQYF.

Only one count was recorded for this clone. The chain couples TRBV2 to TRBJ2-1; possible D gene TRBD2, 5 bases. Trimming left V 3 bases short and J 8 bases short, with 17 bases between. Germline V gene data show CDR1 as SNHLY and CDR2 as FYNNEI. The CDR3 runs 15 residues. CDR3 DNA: TGTGCCAGCAGTGAGGGCGGGCAATCAACCTATGAGCAGTTCTTC. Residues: CASSEGGQSTYEQFF.

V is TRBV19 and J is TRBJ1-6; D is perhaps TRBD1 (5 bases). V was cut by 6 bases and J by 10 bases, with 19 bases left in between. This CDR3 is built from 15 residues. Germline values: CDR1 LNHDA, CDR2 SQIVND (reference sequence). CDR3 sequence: CASRLSAEGRSPLHF. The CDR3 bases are TGTGCCAGTAGGCTATCGGCGGAGGGGAGGTCACCCCTCCACTTT.

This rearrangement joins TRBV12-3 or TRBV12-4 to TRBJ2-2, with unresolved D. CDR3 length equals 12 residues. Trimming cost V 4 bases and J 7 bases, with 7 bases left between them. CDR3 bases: TGTGCCAGCAGTTCTTCTTTCGGGGAGCTGTTTTTT. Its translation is CASSSSFGELFF.

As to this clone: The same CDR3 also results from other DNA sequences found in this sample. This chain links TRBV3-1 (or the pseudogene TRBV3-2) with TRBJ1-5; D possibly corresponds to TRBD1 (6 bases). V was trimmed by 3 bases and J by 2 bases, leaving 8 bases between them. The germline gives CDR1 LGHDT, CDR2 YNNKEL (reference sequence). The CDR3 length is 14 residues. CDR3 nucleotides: TGTGCCAGCAGCCACAGGGGAGGCAATCAGCCCCAGCATTTT. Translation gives CASSHRGGNQPQHF.

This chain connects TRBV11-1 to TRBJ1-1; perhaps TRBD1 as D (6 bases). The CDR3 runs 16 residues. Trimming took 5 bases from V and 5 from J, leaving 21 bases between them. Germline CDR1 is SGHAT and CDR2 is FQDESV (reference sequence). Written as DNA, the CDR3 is TGTGCCAGCAGCCCACGGGACACCACAACAGGGACTGAAGCTTTCTTT. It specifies CASSPRDTTTGTEAFF.

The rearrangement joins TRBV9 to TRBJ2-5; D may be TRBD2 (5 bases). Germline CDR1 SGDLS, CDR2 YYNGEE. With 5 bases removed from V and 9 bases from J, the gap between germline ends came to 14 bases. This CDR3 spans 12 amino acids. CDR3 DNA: TGTGCCAGCAGTGAGCTAGCCAGAGCCCAGTACTTC. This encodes CASSELARAQYF.

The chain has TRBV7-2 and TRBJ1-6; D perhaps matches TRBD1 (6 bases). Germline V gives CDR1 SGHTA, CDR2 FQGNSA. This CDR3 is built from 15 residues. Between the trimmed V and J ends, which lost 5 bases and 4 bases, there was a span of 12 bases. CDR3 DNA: TGTGCCAGCAGCCTCGACAGGCTGTATAATTCACCCCTCCACTTT. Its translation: CASSLDRLYNSPLHF.

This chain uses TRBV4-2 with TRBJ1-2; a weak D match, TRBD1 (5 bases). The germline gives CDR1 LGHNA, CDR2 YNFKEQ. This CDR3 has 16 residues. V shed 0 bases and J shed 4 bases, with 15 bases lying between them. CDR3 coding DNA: TGTGCCAGCAGCCAAGATGTCCAGGGAGGGAGCTATGGCTACACCTTC. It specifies CASSQDVQGGSYGYTF.

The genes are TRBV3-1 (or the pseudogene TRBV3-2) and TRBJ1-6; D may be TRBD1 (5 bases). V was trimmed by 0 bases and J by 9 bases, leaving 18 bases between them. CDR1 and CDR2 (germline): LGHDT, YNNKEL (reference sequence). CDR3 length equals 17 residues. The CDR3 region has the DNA TGTGCCAGCAGCCAAGAAGAACAAGGGGTGAAGGGTTCACCCCTCCACTTT. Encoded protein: CASSQEEQGVKGSPLHF.

CDR3 nucleotide sequence: TGTGCCAGTAGTTCCGGGAGCTACTCCTACGAGCAGTACTTC. This encodes CASSSGSYSYEQYF. This chain uses TRBV19 with TRBJ2-7; tentative D call: TRBD2 (6 bases). Germline V gives CDR1 LNHDA, CDR2 SQIVND (reference sequence). CDR3 length equals 14 residues. The ends were cut back, 5 bases at V and 0 bases at J, with 11 bases in the middle.